The 6 T cell receptor beta chains reported below all come from one sample, sequenced in a study of blood T cell repertoires in COVID-19. The assay was immunoSEQ multiplex PCR, and TCRdb's table has in-frame clones only and misses some. The sample records under 300,000 clones, roughly nine tenths being singletons. Material for sequencing was peripheral blood. Receptors originate from a man aged 60 to 69 with acute or convalescent COVID-19.

The J gene is TRBJ1-1, the V gene TRBV12-5; the match to TRBD1 covers 8 bases. The ends lost 5 bases at V and 4 bases at J; junction bases unmatched: 9. CDR1 and CDR2 (germline): LGHNT, FRNRAP. The CDR3 totals 15 residues. The CDR3 DNA is TGTGCTAGTGGTACCGGACAGGGCCTGAGCACTGAAGCTTTCTTT. This encodes CASGTGQGLSTEAFF.

The rearrangement uses TRBV9 and TRBJ2-6; 9 bases are shared with TRBD2. From germline, CDR1 is SGDLS and CDR2 YYNGEE. The CDR3 runs 16 residues. Trimming removed 7 bases from V and 0 bases from J; junction bases left unmatched: 5. The CDR3 loop is CASGLAGFSGANVLTF. The DNA for the CDR3 is TGTGCCAGCGGGCTAGCGGGGTTCTCTGGGGCCAACGTCCTGACTTTC.

This chain connects TRBV9 to TRBJ1-6; 7 bases map to TRBD1. The length of the CDR3 is 14 residues. Germline V CDR1 and CDR2: SGDLS, YYNGEE. J was trimmed by 8 bases and V by 3 bases; bases with no gene match: 5. CDR3 region: CASSDRDRYSPLHF. CDR3 DNA: TGTGCCAGCAGCGACCGGGACAGATATTCACCCCTCCACTTT.

The J gene is TRBJ2-7, the V gene TRBV7-9, with 14 nucleotides matching TRBD2. V shed 5 bases and J 12 bases; nucleotides not matched to a gene: 6. The CDR3 covers 13 residues. Germline CDR1 and CDR2: SEHNR and FQNEAQ (reference sequence). CDR3 nucleotides: TGTGCCAGCAGCCCCGGGACTAGCGGGAGCCGGTACTTC. Residues: CASSPGTSGSRYF.

This clone has just a few counts. The rearrangement joins TRBV28 to TRBJ1-5; the D is unclear. CDR3 length: 10 residues. Germline CDR1 and CDR2: MDHEN and SYDVKM. DNA for the CDR3: TGTGCGACTTCGTATCAGCCCCAGCATTTT. This gives the protein CATSYQPQHF.

The chain couples TRBV28 to TRBJ1-3; D is perhaps TRBD1 (5 bases). Per the germline V gene, CDR1 is MDHEN and CDR2 is SYDVKM. Trimming stripped 5 bases from V and 5 bases from J, with 16 bases between. CDR3 size: 15 residues. The CDR3 sequence is CASSPPGNTRNTIYF. DNA for the CDR3: TGTGCCAGCAGTCCCCCAGGGAACACAAGAAACACCATATATTTT.